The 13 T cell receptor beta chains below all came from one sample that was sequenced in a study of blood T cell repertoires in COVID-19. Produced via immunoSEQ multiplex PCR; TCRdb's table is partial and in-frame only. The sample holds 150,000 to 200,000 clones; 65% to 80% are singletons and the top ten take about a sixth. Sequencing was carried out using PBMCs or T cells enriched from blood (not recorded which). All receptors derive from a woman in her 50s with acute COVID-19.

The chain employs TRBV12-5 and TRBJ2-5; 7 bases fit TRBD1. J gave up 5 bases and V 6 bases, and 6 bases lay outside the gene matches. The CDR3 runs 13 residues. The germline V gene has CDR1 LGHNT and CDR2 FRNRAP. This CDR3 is CASGPDRAETQYF. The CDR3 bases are TGTGCTAGTGGGCCCGACAGGGCTGAGACCCAGTACTTC.

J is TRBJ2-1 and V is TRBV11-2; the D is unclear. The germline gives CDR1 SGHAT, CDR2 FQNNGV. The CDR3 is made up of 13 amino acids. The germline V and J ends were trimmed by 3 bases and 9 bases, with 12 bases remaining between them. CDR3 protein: CASSFLAIGEQFF. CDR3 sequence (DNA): TGTGCCAGCAGCTTTTTAGCCATTGGTGAGCAGTTCTTC.

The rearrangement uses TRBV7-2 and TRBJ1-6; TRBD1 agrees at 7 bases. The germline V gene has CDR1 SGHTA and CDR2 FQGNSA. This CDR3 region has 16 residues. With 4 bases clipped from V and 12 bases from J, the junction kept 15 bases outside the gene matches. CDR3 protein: CASSYPPRQGRGPLHF. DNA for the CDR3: TGTGCCAGCAGCTACCCACCTCGACAGGGACGCGGACCCCTCCACTTT. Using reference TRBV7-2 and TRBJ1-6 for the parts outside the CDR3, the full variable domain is GAGVSQSPSNKVTEKGKDVELRCDPISGHTALYWYRQSLGQGLEFLIYFQGNSAPDKSGLPSDRFSAERTGGSVSTLTIQRTQQEDSAVYLCASSYPPRQGRGPLHFGNGTRLTVT.

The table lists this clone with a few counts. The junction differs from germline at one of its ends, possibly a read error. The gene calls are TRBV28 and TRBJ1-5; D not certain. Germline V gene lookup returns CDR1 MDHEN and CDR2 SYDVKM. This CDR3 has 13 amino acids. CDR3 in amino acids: CSSQRLGNQPQHF. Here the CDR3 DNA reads TGCTCGAGCCAGAGGTTGGGCAATCAGCCCCAGCATTTT. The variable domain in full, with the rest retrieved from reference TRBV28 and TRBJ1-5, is DVKVTQSSRYLVKRTGEKVFLECVQDMDHENMFWYRQDPGLGLRLIYFSYDVKMKEKGDIPEGYSVSREKKERFSLILESASTNQTSMYLCSSQRLGNQPQHFGDGTRLSIL.

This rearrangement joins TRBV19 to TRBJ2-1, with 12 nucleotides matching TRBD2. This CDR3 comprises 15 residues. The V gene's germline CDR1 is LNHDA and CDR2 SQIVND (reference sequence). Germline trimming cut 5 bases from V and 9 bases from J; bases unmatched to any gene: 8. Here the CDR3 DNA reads TGTGCCAGTAGTTCCCTAGCGGGGGGGCCGGGTGAGCAGTTCTTC. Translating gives CASSSLAGGPGEQFF.

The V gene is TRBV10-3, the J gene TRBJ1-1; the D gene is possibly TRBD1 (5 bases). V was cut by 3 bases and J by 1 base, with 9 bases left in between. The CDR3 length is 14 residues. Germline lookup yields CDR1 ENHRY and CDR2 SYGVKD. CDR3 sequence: CAISEIGGNTEAFF. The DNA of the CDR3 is TGTGCCATCAGTGAAATCGGGGGGAACACTGAAGCTTTCTTT.

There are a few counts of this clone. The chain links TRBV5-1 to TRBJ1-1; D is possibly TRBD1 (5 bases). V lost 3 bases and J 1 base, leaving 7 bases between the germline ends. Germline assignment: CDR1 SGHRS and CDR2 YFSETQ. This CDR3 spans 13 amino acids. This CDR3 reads CASSYGQNTEAFF. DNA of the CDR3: TGCGCCAGCAGCTATGGACAGAACACTGAAGCTTTCTTT.

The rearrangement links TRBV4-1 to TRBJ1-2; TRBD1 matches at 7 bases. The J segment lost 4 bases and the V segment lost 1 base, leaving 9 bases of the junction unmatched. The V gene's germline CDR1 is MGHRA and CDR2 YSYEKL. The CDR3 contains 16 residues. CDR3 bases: TGCGCCAGCAGCCAAGTGACAGGGAACTGGGGCTATGGCTACACCTTC. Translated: CASSQVTGNWGYGYTF.

The CDR3 loop is CASSYQGTSFGAFF. The DNA for the CDR3 is TGTGCCAGCAGTTACCAAGGGACTTCGTTTGGAGCTTTCTTT. The chain couples TRBV6-5 to TRBJ1-1; a possible D gene is TRBD1 (5 bases). V lost 2 bases and J lost 10, with 17 bases in between. The CDR3 length is 14 residues. Germline V gene sequence: CDR1 MNHEY, CDR2 SVGAGI.

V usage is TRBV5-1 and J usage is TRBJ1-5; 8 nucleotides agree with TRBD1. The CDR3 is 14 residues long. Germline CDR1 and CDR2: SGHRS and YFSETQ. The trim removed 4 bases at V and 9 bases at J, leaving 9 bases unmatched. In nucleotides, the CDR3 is TGCGCCAGCAGCCCACGACAGGGGATGGGGCCCCAGCATTTT. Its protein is CASSPRQGMGPQHF. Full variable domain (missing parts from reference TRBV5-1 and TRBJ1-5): KAGVTQTPRYLIKTRGQQVTLSCSPISGHRSVSWYQQTPGQGLQFLFEYFSETQRNKGNFPGRFSGRQFSNSRSEMNVSTLELGDSALYLCASSPRQGMGPQHFGDGTRLSIL.

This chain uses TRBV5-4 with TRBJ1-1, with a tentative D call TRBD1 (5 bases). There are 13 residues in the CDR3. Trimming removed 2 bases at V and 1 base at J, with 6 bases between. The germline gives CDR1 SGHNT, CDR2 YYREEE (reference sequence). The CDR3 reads CASSFGQNTEAFF. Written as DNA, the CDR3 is TGTGCCAGCAGCTTTGGACAGAACACTGAAGCTTTCTTT.

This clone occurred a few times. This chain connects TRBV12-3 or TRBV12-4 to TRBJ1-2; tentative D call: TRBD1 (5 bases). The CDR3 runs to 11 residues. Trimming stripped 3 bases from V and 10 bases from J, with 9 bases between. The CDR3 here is CASSFGGTYTF. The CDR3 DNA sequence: TGTGCCAGCAGTTTCGGGGGGACCTACACCTTC.

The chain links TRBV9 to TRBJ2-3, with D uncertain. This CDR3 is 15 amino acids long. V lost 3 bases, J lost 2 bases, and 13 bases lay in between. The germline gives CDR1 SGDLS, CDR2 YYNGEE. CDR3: CASSEFSANTDTQYF. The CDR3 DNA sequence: TGTGCCAGCAGCGAATTCTCTGCGAACACAGATACGCAGTATTTT.